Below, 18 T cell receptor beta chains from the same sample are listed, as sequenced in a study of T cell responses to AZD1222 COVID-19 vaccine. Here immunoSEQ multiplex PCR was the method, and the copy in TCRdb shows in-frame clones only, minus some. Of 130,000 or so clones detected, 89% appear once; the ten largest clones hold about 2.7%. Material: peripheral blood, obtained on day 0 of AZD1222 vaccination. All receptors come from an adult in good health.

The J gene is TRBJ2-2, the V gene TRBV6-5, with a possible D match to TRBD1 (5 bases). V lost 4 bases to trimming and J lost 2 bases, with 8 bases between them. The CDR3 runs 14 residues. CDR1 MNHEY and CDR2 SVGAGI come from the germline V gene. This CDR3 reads CASSFTGNTGELFF. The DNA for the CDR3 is TGTGCCAGCAGTTTCACAGGCAACACCGGGGAGCTGTTTTTT.

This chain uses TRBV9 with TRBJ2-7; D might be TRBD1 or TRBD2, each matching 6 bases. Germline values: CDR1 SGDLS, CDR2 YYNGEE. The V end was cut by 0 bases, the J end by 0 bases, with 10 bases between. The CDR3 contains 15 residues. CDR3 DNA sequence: TGTGCCAGCAGCGTAGGTGGGGGGCACTCCTACGAGCAGTACTTC. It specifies CASSVGGGHSYEQYF.

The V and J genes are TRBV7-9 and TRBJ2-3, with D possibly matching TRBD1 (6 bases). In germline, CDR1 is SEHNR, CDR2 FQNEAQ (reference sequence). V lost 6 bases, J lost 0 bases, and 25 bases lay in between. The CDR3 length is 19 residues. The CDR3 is CASRPPGGQRGSSTDTQYF. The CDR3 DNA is TGTGCCAGCAGGCCTCCTGGGGGCCAAAGAGGGAGTAGCACAGATACGCAGTATTTT. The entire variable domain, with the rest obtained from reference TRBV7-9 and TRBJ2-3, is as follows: DTGVSQNPRHKITKRGQNVTFRCDPISEHNRLYWYRQTLGQGPEFLTYFQNEAQLEKSRLLSDRFSAERPKGSFSTLEIQRTEQGDSAMYLCASRPPGGQRGSSTDTQYFGPGTRLTVL.

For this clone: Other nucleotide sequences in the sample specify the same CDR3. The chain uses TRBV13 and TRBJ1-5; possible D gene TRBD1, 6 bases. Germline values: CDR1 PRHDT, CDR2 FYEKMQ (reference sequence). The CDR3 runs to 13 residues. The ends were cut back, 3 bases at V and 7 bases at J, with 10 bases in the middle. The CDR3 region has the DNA TGTGCCAGCAGCTTCGATAGGGGGCAGCCCCAGCATTTT. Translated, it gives CASSFDRGQPQHF.

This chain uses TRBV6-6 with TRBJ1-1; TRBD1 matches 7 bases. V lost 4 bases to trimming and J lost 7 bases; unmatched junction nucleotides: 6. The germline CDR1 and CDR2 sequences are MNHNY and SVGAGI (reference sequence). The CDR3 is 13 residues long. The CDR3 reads CASSSDRVHEAFF. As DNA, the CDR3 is TGTGCCAGCAGTTCCGACAGGGTCCATGAAGCTTTCTTT.

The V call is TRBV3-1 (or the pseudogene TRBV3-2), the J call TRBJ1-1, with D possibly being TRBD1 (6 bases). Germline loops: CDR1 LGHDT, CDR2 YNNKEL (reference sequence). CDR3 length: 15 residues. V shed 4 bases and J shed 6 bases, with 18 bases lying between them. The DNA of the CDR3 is TGTGCCAGCAGCCGAAATTATCAGGGGAATTCTGAAGCTTTCTTT. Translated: CASSRNYQGNSEAFF.

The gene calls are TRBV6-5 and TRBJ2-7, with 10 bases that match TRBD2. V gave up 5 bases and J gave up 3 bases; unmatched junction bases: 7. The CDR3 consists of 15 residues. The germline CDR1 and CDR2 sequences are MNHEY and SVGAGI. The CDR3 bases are TGTGCCAGCAGTCCCCCGACTAGCGGGTACTACGAGCAGTACTTC. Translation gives CASSPPTSGYYEQYF.

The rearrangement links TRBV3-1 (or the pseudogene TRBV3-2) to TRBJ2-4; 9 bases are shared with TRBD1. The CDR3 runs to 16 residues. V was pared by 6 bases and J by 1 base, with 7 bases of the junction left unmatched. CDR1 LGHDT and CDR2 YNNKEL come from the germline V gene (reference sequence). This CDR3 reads CASSYGTGPAKNIQYF. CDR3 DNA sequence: TGTGCCAGCAGTTACGGGACAGGGCCGGCCAAAAACATTCAGTACTTC.

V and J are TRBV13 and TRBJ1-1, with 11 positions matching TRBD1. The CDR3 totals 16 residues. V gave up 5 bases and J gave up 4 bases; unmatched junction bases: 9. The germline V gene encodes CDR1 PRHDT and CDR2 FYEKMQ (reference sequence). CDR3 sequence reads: CASSGRDRGSGTEAFF. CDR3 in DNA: TGTGCCAGCAGCGGCCGGGACAGGGGGAGCGGCACTGAAGCTTTCTTT. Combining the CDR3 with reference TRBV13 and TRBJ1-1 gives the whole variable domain AAGVIQSPRHLIKEKRETATLKCYPIPRHDTVYWYQQGPGQDPQFLISFYEKMQSDKGSIPDRFSAQQFSDYHSELNMSSLELGDSALYFCASSGRDRGSGTEAFFGQGTRLTVV.

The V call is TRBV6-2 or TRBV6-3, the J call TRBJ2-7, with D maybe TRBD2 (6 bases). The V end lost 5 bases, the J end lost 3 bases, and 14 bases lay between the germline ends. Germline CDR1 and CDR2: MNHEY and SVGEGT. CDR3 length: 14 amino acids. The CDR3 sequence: CASSARRDRYEQYF. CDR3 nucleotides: TGTGCCAGCAGTGCCCGGAGGGACCGCTACGAGCAGTACTTC.

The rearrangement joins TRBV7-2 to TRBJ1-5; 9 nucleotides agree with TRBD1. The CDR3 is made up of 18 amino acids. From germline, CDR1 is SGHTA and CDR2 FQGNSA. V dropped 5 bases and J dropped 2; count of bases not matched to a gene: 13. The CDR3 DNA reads TGTGCCAGCAGCCAGGGACAGGGAGGTAGAAGTGGCAATCAGCCCCAGCATTTT. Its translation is CASSQGQGGRSGNQPQHF.

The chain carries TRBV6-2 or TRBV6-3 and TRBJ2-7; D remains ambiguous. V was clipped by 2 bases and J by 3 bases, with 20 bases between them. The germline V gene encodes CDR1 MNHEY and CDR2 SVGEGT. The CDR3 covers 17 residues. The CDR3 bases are TGTGCCAGCAGTTACGAAGGCCGACCAATTATTTTCTACGAGCAGTACTTC. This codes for CASSYEGRPIIFYEQYF.

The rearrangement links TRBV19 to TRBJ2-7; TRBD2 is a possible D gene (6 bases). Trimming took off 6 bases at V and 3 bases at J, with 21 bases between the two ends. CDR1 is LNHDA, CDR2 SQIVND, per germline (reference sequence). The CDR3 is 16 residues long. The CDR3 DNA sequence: TGTGCCAGTAGCAGGGACGGGGGACCCGGCGGCTACGAGCAGTACTTC. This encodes CASSRDGGPGGYEQYF.

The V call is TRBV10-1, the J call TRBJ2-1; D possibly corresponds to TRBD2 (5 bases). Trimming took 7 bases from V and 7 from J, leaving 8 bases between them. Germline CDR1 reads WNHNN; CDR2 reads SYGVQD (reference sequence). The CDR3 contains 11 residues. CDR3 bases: TGCGCCAGCACCGGGGTTAATGAGCAGTTCTTC. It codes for CASTGVNEQFF.

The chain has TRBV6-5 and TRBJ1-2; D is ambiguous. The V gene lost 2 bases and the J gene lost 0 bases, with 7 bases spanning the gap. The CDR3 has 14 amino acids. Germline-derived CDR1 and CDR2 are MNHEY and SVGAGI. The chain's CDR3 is CASSYRAANYGYTF. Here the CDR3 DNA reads TGTGCCAGCAGTTACCGGGCAGCTAACTATGGCTACACCTTC.

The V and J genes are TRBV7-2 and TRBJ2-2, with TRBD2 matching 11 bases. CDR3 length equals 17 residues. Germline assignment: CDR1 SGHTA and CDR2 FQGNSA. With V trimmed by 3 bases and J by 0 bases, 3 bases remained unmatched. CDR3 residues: CASSLGLADANTGELFF. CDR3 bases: TGTGCCAGCAGCTTGGGACTAGCGGACGCGAACACCGGGGAGCTGTTTTTT.

The CDR3 DNA reads TGTGCCAGCAGCGTAGAGGGGGACTATCCCCAGCATTTT. Its translation: CASSVEGDYPQHF. J is TRBJ1-5 and V is TRBV9; maybe TRBD1 (6 bases). The CDR3 has 13 amino acids. CDR1 and CDR2 (germline): SGDLS, YYNGEE. Trimming removed 0 bases from V and 10 bases from J, with 11 bases in between. The full variable domain, in which reference TRBV9 and TRBJ1-5 provide the parts outside the CDR3, is DSGVTQTPKHLITATGQRVTLRCSPRSGDLSVYWYQQSLDQGLQFLIQYYNGEERAKGNILERFSAQQFPDLHSELNLSSLELGDSALYFCASSVEGDYPQHFGDGTRLSIL.

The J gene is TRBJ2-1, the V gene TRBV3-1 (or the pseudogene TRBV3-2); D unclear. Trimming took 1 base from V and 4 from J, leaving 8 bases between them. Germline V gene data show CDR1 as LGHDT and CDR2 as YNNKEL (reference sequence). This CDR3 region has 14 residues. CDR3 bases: TGTGCCAGCAGCCAAGGACATGTGTACAATGAGCAGTTCTTC. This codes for CASSQGHVYNEQFF.